Detailed here is one T cell receptor beta chain. Its antigen is still unknown. It has no much larger one-base neighbor in the sample; base qualities were not kept. At the junction V is shortened by 3 bases and J by 4 bases, with 9 bases in between. Including the terminal cysteine and phenylalanine, the CDR3 comprises 13 residues. The sequence is cut down to CDR3 DNA, 39 bases in frame from base 1. The germline V gene (reference sequence) yields LNHDA for CDR1 and SQIVND for CDR2. The donors were healthy, HIV-negative adults with no recently reported acute infections or vaccinations. All donors were Caucasian adults living in Nashville, Tennessee, USA. In the unsorted samples, roughly 90 million PBMCs were counted, and genomic DNA was extracted using the QIAamp DNA Blood Mini kit. After blood collection by leukapheresis, PBMCs were isolated using Ficoll-Histopaque density gradient centrifugation and then cryopreserved in the vapor phase of liquid nitrogen.

TCR CDR3 regions were amplified from genomic DNA by multiplex PCR using the deep immunoSEQ assay. Genomic DNA extracted from each cell subset was distributed evenly over all wells of several immunoSEQ 96-well plates, and each plate served as one replicate. Each replicate PCR for unsorted PBMC received around 330 ng genomic DNA, equal to approximately 30,000 T cell genomes. Ten immunoSEQ deep assay plates were used to sequence unsorted PBMC genomic DNA. Purified libraries were quantified with a Qubit 3.0 fluorometer, sized on a Bioanalyzer 2100, and re-quantified with the KAPA Library Quantification kit. A separate single-read 150-cycle Illumina NextSeq 550 flow cell was used to sequence each immunoSEQ 96-well plate. The original pipeline was this. Because only junctional sequences without quality scores were contained in the immunoSEQ output, filtering matching that applied to full-length reads could not be performed. To assign V/J genes and CDR3, sequences were annotated using PyIR, a Python wrapper for IgBLAST v1.9, with IMGT germline references. Reads were filtered out if the reads had weak V/J assignments (E-value above 1e-6), no CDR3, stop codons, out-of-frame junctions, or ambiguous translated residues. V3J clonotypes were defined as sequences sharing an identical inferred V gene, J gene, and CDR3 amino acid sequence. To compute the percentage overlap between repertoires, the number of shared unique clonotypes was divided by the size of the smaller repertoire. Three approaches were used to assess repertoire richness: RTK rarefaction, the Chao1 estimator, and Recon v2.1 estimates of unobserved clonotypes. TCRdb re-hosts the immuneACCESS table, in-frame sequences only. Its copies lack some clones; in the studies checked, an unresolved V gene accounts for under half of them, and the cause for the rest is not known. The V and J calls and clone size are taken from that table; D and trimming were inferred from the DNA. Within this sample are 450,000 or so clones, with over 60% of them counted one time only. The ten largest clones represent 12% of the sample.

The data originate from a study of shared clonotypes between healthy human individuals (dated by TCRdb to between 2020 and 2021). About the study as a whole: The cohort comprised a couple of women and a few men aged 18 to 49 years. Blood TCR repertoires of roughly five healthy adults were deeply sequenced to estimate repertoire size and the extent of clonotype sharing between individuals. To increase sequencing depth and limit assay-specific biases, different laboratories used diverse techniques to prepare libraries and sequence TCR repertoires. Between about 0.85 and 8.9 billion PBMCs per donor were obtained by leukapheresis.

What the research found in general, with its limitations: The small number of donors limited the genetic and exposure-history diversity represented. Pairwise subsampling led to the expectation that sequencing depth would affect the degree of clonotype sharing among donors. Sampling was restricted to blood, and TCR repertoires in tissue are likely to differ from TCR repertoires in blood.

The receptor was derived from a woman between 35 and 50 years old in good health. Some clones in this sample may be carry-over from other donors' samples. The sequenced material came from PBMCs. Recombination connected TRBV19 to TRBJ1-2; the D gene cannot be named for sure. CDR3 protein: CASSIRPTYGYTF. The DNA sequence follows: TGTGCCAGTAGTATCCGGCCAACCTATGGCTACACCTTC. The full variable domain, completed from the reference TRBV19 and TRBJ1-2 proteins outside the CDR3, reads DGGITQSPKYLFRKEGQNVTLSCEQNLNHDAMYWYRQDPGQGLRLIYYSQIVNDFQKGDIAEGYSVSREKKESFPLTVTSAQKNPTAFYLCASSIRPTYGYTFGSGTRLTVV.